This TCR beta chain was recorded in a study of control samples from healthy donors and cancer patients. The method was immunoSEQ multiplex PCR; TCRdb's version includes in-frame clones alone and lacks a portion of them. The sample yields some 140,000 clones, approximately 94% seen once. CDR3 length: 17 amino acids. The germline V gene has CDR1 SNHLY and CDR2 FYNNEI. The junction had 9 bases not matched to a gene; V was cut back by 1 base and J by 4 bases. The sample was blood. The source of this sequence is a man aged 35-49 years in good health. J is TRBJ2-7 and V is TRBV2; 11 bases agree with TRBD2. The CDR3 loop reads CASSEVRPASGGYEQYF. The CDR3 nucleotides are TGTGCCAGCAGTGAAGTCAGGCCGGCTAGCGGGGGGTACGAGCAGTACTTC.